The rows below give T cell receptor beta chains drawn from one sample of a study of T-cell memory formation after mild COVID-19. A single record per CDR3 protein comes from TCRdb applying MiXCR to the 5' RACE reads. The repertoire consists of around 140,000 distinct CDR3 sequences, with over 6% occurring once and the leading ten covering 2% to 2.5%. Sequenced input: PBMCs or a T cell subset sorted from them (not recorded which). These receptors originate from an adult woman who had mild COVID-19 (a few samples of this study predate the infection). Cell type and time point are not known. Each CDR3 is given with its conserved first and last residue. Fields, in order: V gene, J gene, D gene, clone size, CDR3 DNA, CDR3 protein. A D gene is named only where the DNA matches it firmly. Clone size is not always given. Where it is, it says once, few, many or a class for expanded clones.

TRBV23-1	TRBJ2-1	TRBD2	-	TGCGCCAGCAGTCCAGGACAGCGGGGGTTACTCAATGAGCAGTTCTTC	CASSPGQRGLLNEQFF
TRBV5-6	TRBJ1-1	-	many	TGTGCCAGCAGGCAGGGTTATACTGAAGCTTTCTTT	CASRQGYTEAFF
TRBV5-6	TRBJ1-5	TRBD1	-	TGTGCCAGCAGCTTGGGGGACAGTAGCAATCAGCCCCAGCATTTT	CASSLGDSSNQPQHF
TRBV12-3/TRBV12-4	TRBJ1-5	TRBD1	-	TGTGCCAGCAGTTCGGTTGGACAGGGCAATCAGCCCCAGCATTTT	CASSSVGQGNQPQHF
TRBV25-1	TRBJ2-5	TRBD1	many	TGTGCCAGCAGCCCATCCCGGGACAGGATCCAAGAGACCCAGTACTTC	CASSPSRDRIQETQYF
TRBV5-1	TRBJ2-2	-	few	TGCGCCAGCAGCCCAAAACCGTCAGCCGGGGAGCTGTTTTTT	CASSPKPSAGELFF
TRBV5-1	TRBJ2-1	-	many	TGCGCCAGCAGGTCAGGAGAGACATACAATGAGCAGTTCTTC	CASRSGETYNEQFF
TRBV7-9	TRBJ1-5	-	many	TGTGCCAGCAGCTTCGATGGAAGTGGTCAGCCCCAGCATTTT	CASSFDGSGQPQHF
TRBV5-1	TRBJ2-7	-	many	TGCGCCAGCAGCTTGGCCCAAACTAGCCAACTACTGCAGTACTTC	CASSLAQTSQLLQYF
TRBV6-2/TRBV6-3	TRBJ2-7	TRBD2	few	TGTGCCAGCAAAGCCTTAGGGACTAGCGAGACGTACGAGCAGTACTTC	CASKALGTSETYEQYF
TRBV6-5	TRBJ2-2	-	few	TGTGCCAGCAGTTACTTGCAGGGCCCCGGGGAGCTGTTTTTT	CASSYLQGPGELFF
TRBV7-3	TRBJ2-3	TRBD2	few	TGTGCCAGCAGCTTTACATCGACTAGCGGGAGGGCCCGCACAGATACGCAGTATTTT	CASSFTSTSGRARTDTQYF
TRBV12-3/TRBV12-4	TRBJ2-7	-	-	TGTGCCAGCAGTTCCCTAGGGGTAAGCTCCTACGAGCAGTACTTC	CASSSLGVSSYEQYF
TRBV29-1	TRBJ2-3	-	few	TGCAGCGTTGAGGGGGCTGTGGGGCCAGATACGCAGTATTTT	CSVEGAVGPDTQYF
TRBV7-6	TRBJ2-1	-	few	TGTGCCAGCAGCTTTACGGGGCTAGCTCTGGGTGAGCAGTTCTTC	CASSFTGLALGEQFF
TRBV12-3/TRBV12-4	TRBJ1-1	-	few	TGTGCCAGCAGTTTGGCCAGGGATAACACTGAAGCTTTCTTT	CASSLARDNTEAFF
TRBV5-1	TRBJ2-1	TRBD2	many	TGCGCCAGCAGCTGGGGGACTAGCGGGAGTCGCAATGAGCAGTTCTTC	CASSWGTSGSRNEQFF
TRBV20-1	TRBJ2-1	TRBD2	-	TGCAGTGCTACCCTCGTGGGGGGGATTTACTACAATGAGCAGTTCTTC	CSATLVGGIYYNEQFF
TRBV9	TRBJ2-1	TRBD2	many	TGTGCCAGCAGCGTGGGCGGGAGTAACTATGAGCAGTTCTTC	CASSVGGSNYEQFF
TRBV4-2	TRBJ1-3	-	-	TGTGCCAGCCTTTCGACTGGAAACACCATATATTTT	CASLSTGNTIYF
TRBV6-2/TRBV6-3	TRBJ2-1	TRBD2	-	TGTGCCAGCAGCCGGCTTGGACGGGGGGTTAATGAGCAGTTCTTC	CASSRLGRGVNEQFF
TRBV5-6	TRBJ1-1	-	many	TGTGCCAGCAGCGCCGTCCGGGGATCCACTGAAGCTTTCTTT	CASSAVRGSTEAFF
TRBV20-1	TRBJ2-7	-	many	TGCAGTGCTACGAGACTAGTTTCGTCCTACGAGCAGTACTTC	CSATRLVSSYEQYF
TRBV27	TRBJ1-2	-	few	TGTGCCAGCAGTCCCAGGGGTAGTCAAGGGGGCTACACCTTC	CASSPRGSQGGYTF
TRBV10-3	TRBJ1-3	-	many	TGTGCCATCAGTGATCCGTTGAGCTCTGGAAACACCATATATTTT	CAISDPLSSGNTIYF